The 13 T cell receptor beta chains reported below all come from one sample, sequenced in a study of cytomegalovirus exposure and HLA in healthy donors (dated by TCRdb to 2016 to 2017). Library prep was done by the immunoSEQ multiplex PCR assay. A mixture of 60 forward primers for TCR Vbeta segments and 13 reverse primers for TCR Jbeta segments was used in the multiplex PCR. The clones in this table, taken by TCRdb from immuneACCESS, are in-frame only. Not every clone is retained; where verified, under half of the shortfall comes from an unresolved V gene, and the cause of the rest is unknown. Present in this sample are 90,000 to 120,000 clones, 82% of which were seen just once. The ten largest account for less than 3% of the sample. Sequenced material: PBMCs. Receptor source: a man aged 25-40 years in good health and CMV-seropositive.

The chain employs TRBV4-1 and TRBJ2-1, with D possibly matching TRBD2 (6 bases). CDR1 and CDR2 from the germline V gene are MGHRA and YSYEKL. Trimming shortened V by 2 bases and J by 9 bases, and 17 bases separated the two germline ends. This CDR3 is built from 15 residues. The DNA of the CDR3 is TGCGCCAGCAGCCAACGGACGGGAGACCTCAGTGAGCAGTTCTTC. This codes for CASSQRTGDLSEQFF.

The chain employs TRBV4-2 and TRBJ1-6; D gene unclear. The CDR3 runs to 13 residues. Deletions cut 0 bases from V and 9 bases from J, with 6 bases between. CDR1 is LGHNA and CDR2 is YNFKEQ in the germline V gene. CDR3 DNA: TGTGCCAGCAGCCAAGATCGGAGTTCACCCCTCCACTTT. Translating it yields CASSQDRSSPLHF.

The chain uses TRBV6-9 and TRBJ1-2; D unresolved. The CDR3 length is 15 residues. Trimming took off 1 base at V and 2 bases at J, with 11 bases between the two ends. Germline V gene sequence: CDR1 MNHGY, CDR2 SVAAGI. Here the CDR3 reads CASSYYVRLNYGYTF. CDR3 sequence (DNA): TGTGCCAGCAGTTATTATGTCAGGCTGAACTATGGCTACACCTTC.

The rearrangement links TRBV5-1 to TRBJ2-1; 8 bases align to TRBD1. Germline loops: CDR1 SGHRS, CDR2 YFSETQ. The CDR3 spans 14 residues. V was pared by 3 bases and J by 10 bases, with 9 bases of the junction left unmatched. The CDR3 DNA reads as TGCGCCAGCAGCTCAGGGACAGGCTTGGGGGAGCAGTTCTTC. It translates to CASSSGTGLGEQFF.

The chain joins TRBV5-1 to TRBJ1-5; 7 positions match TRBD1. Germline assignment: CDR1 SGHRS and CDR2 YFSETQ. This CDR3 region has 14 residues. After removal of 0 bases from V and 6 bases from J, the junction contained 3 bases not matched to a gene. The CDR3 sequence: CASSLAQGGQPQHF. In nucleotides, the CDR3 is TGCGCCAGCAGCTTGGCGCAGGGGGGTCAGCCCCAGCATTTT.

This clone appeared a few times. The gene calls are TRBV6-5 and TRBJ1-1, with D possibly matching TRBD1 (6 bases). Germline assignment: CDR1 MNHEY and CDR2 SVGAGI. Trimming shortened V by 4 bases and J by 2 bases, and 11 bases separated the two germline ends. This CDR3 comprises 14 residues. CDR3 region: CASSSLTGNTEAFF. The CDR3 DNA reads TGTGCCAGCAGTTCCCTGACAGGAAACACTGAAGCTTTCTTT.

In regard to this clone: Other nucleotide sequences in the sample specify the same CDR3. The rearrangement uses TRBV2 and TRBJ1-1, with 7 positions matching TRBD1. This CDR3 contains 15 residues. Germline CDR1 reads SNHLY; CDR2 reads FYNNEI. J was trimmed by 3 bases and V by 2 bases; bases with no gene match: 6. The CDR3 DNA reads TGTGCCAGCAGTGAACTCCCAGGGGGATACACTGAAGCTTTCTTT. Translated, it gives CASSELPGGYTEAFF.

A word on this clone: One end of the junction does not line up with germline, which may come from a read error. The V call is TRBV9, the J call TRBJ2-6, with D tentatively TRBD2 (6 bases). The CDR3 length is 18 residues. CDR1 and CDR2 from the germline V gene are SGDLS and YYNGEE. This CDR3 is CASSTAEGSIPGANGLTF. CDR3 DNA: TGTGCCAGCAGCACGGCGGAGGGGTCTATCCCTGGGGCCAACGGCCTGACTTTC.

CDR3 residues: CASSIGQSYEQYF. The CDR3 nucleotides read TGTGCCAGCAGCATTGGACAGTCCTACGAGCAGTACTTC. The rearrangement joins TRBV7-9 to TRBJ2-7; TRBD1 might be the D (6 bases). CDR1 SEHNR and CDR2 FQNEAQ come from the germline V gene (reference sequence). V was shortened by 5 bases and J by 1 base, with 9 bases between the two germline ends. The CDR3 is 13 residues long.

This clone showed up just a few times. CDR3 sequence: CATKKASGSNQPQHF. The CDR3 DNA reads as TGTGCCACCAAAAAAGCTAGCGGTAGCAATCAGCCCCAGCATTTT. The chain joins TRBV2 to TRBJ1-5; D not resolved. Per germline, CDR1 SNHLY and CDR2 FYNNEI. V was cut by 10 bases and J by 0 bases, with 16 bases left in between. The CDR3 has 15 residues.

CDR3 coding DNA: TGTGCCAGCAGCCAAGTTGCGGGGGATTACAATGAGCAGTTCTTC. The encoded protein is CASSQVAGDYNEQFF. The J gene is TRBJ2-1, the V gene TRBV4-2, with 7 bases identical to TRBD2. Germline V gene data show CDR1 as LGHNA and CDR2 as YNFKEQ. V lost 1 base to trimming and J lost 4 bases; unmatched junction nucleotides: 4. The CDR3 spans 15 residues.

The J gene is TRBJ1-4, the V gene TRBV7-8; 8 nucleotides agree with TRBD1. The germline V gene has CDR1 SGHVS and CDR2 FQNEAQ. The CDR3 is made up of 15 amino acids. V shed 5 bases and J 1 base; nucleotides not matched to a gene: 3. This chain's CDR3 is CASSPGTGTNEKLFF. The CDR3 nucleotides read TGTGCCAGCAGCCCCGGGACAGGAACTAATGAAAAACTGTTTTTT.

This chain uses TRBV5-8 with TRBJ2-2; D might be TRBD2 (5 bases). Deletions cut 2 bases from V and 5 bases from J, with 10 bases between. Germline CDR1 and CDR2: SGHTS and YDEGEE. The CDR3 contains 14 residues. CDR3 sequence: CASSFVEGTGELFF. Here the CDR3 DNA reads TGTGCCAGCAGCTTCGTTGAGGGTACCGGGGAGCTGTTTTTT.